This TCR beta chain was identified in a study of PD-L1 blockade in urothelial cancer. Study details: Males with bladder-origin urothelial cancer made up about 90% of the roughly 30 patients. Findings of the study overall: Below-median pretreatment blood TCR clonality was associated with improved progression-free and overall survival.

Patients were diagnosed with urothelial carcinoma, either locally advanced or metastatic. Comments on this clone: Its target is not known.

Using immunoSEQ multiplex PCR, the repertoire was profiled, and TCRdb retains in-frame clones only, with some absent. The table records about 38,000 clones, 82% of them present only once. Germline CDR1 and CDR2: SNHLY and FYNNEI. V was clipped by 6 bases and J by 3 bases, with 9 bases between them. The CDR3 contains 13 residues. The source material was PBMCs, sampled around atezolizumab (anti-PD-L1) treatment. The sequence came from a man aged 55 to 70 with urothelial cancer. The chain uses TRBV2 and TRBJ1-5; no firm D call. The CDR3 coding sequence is TGTGCCAGCAGCGTCGAGGACAATCAGCCCCAGCATTTT. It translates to CASSVEDNQPQHF.